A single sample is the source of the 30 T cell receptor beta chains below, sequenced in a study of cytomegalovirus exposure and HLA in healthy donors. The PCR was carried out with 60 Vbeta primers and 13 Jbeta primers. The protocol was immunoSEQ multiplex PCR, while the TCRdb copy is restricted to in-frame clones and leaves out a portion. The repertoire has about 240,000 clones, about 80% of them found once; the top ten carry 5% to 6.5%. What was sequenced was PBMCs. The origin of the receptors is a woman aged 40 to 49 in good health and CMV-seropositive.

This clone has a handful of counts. CDR3 in amino acids: CASSLGTADFNEQFF. The CDR3 region has the DNA TGCGCCAGCAGCTTAGGGACAGCAGACTTCAATGAGCAGTTCTTC. The chain joins TRBV5-1 to TRBJ2-1; 7 nucleotides line up with TRBD1. CDR3 length: 15 residues. In germline, CDR1 is SGHRS, CDR2 YFSETQ. The V gene end was trimmed by 2 bases and the J gene end by 6 bases; junction bases not matched to a gene: 8.

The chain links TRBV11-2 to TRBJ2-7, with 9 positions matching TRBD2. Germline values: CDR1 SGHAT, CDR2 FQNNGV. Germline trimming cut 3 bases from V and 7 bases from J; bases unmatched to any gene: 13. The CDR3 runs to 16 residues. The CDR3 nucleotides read TGTGCCAGCAGCTTCGGCAGTTTAGCGGGGGTGAGGGAGCAGTACTTC. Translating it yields CASSFGSLAGVREQYF.

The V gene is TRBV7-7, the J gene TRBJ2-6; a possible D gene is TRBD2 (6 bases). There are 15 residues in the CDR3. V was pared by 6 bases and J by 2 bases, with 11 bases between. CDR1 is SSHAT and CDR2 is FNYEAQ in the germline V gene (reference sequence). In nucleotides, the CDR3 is TGTGCCAGCAGTTCGGGGGTCCCTGGGGCCAACGTCCTGACTTTC. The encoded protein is CASSSGVPGANVLTF. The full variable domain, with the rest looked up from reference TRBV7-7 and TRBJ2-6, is GAGVSQSPRYKVTKRGQDVTLRCDPISSHATLYWYQQALGQGPEFLTYFNYEAQPDKSGLPSDRFSAERPEGSISTLTIQRTEQRDSAMYRCASSSGVPGANVLTFGAGSRLTVL.

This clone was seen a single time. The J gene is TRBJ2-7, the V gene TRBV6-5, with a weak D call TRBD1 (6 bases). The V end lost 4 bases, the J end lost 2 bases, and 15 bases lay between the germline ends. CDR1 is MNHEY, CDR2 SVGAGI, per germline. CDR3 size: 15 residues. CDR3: CASSSTGTLTYEQYF. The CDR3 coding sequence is TGTGCCAGCAGTTCCACCGGGACACTAACCTACGAGCAGTACTTC.

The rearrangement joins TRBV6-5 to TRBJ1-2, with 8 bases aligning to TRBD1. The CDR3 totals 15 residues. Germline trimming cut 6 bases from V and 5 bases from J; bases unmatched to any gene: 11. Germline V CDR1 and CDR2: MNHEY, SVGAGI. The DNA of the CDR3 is TGTGCCAGCAGAGCAAGGGGACAGGAGATATATGGCTACACCTTC. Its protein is CASRARGQEIYGYTF.

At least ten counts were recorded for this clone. The CDR3 spells CASSETAGDPDTQYF. CDR3 in DNA: TGTGCCAGCAGTGAAACAGCGGGGGATCCAGATACGCAGTATTTT. The genes are TRBV6-1 and TRBJ2-3; TRBD2 matches at 8 bases. V shed 2 bases and J 4 bases; nucleotides not matched to a gene: 5. This CDR3 is 15 amino acids long. Germline V gene lookup returns CDR1 MNHNS and CDR2 SASEGT.

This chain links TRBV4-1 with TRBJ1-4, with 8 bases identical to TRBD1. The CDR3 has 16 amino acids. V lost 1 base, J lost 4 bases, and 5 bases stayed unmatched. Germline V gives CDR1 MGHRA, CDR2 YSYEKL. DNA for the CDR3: TGCGCCAGCAGCCAAGGGACAGGGAATTATAATGAAAAACTGTTTTTT. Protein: CASSQGTGNYNEKLFF.

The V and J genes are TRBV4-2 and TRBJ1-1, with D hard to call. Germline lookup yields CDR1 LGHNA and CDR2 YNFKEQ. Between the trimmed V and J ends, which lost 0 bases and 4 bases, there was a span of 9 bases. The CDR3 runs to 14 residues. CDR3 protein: CASSQDLAGTEAFF. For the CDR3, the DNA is TGTGCCAGCAGCCAAGACCTGGCGGGCACTGAAGCTTTCTTT.

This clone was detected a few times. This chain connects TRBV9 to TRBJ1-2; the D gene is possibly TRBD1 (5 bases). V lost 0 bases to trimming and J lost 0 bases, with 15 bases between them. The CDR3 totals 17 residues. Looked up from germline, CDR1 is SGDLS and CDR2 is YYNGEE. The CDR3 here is CASSVGMRGDSNYGYTF. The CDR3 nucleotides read TGTGCCAGCAGCGTAGGTATGAGAGGGGACTCTAACTATGGCTACACCTTC.

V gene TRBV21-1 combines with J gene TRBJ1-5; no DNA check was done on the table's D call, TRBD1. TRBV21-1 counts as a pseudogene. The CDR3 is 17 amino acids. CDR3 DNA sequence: TGTGCCAGCAGCCGTCCCTGTGCAGGGTGGATCGATCAGCCCCAGCATTTT. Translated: CASSRPCAGWIDQPQHF.

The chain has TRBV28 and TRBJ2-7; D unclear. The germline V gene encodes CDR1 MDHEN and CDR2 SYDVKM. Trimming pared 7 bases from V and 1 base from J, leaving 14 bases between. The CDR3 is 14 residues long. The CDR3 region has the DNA TGTGCCAGCAATGACACACCCCGTTCCTACGAGCAGTACTTC. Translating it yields CASNDTPRSYEQYF.

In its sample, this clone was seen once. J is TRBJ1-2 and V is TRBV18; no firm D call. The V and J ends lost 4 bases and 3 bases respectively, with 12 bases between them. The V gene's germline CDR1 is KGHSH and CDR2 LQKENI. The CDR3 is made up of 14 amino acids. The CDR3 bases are TGTGCCAGCTCACGAAGCGGCGGACACTATGGCTACACCTTC. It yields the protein CASSRSGGHYGYTF.

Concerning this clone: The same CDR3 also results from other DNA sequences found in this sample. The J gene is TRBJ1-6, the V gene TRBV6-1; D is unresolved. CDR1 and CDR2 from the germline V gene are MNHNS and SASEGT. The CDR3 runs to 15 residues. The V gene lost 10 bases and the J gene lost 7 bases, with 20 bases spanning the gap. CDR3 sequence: CATTASFGENSPLHF. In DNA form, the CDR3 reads TGTGCCACCACAGCAAGTTTTGGGGAGAATTCACCCCTCCACTTT.

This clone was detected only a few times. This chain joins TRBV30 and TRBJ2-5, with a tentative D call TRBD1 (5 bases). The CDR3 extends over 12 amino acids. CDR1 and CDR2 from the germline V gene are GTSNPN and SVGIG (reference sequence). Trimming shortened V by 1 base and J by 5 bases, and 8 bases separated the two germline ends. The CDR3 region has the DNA TGTGCCTGGAGTGGGGGCCACGAGACCCAGTACTTC. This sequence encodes CAWSGGHETQYF.

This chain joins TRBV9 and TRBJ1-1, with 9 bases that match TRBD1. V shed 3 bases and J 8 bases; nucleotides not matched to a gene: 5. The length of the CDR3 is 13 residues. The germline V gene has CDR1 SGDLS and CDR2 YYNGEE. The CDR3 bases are TGTGCCAGCAGCGGCGGGACAGGGCGGGAAGCTTTCTTT. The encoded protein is CASSGGTGREAFF.

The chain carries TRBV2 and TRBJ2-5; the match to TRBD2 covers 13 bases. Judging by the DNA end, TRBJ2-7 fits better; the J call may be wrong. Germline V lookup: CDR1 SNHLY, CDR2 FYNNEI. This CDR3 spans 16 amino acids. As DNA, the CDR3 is TGTGCCAGCAGTTGGACTAGCGGGAGAGTAATCGACGAGCAGTACTTC. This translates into CASSWTSGRVIDEQYF.

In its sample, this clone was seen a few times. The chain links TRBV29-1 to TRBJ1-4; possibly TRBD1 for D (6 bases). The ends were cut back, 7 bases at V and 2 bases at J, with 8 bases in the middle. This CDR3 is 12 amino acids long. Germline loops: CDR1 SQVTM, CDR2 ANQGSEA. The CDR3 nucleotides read TGCAGCGGGGGGGGCACTAATGAAAAACTGTTTTTT. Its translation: CSGGGTNEKLFF.

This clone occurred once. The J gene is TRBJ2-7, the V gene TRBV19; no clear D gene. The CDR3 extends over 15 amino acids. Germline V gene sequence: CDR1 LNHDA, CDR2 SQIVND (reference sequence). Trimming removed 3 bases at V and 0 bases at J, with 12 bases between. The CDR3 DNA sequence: TGTGCCAGTAGTATCAGCTTACAGCTCTCCTACGAGCAGTACTTC. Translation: CASSISLQLSYEQYF.

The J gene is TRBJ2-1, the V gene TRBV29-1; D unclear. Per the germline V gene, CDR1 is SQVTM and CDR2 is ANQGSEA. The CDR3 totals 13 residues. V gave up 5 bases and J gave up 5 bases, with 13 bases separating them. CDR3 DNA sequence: TGCAGCGTTATGGAGCCAGATAACAATGAGCAGTTCTTC. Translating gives CSVMEPDNNEQFF.

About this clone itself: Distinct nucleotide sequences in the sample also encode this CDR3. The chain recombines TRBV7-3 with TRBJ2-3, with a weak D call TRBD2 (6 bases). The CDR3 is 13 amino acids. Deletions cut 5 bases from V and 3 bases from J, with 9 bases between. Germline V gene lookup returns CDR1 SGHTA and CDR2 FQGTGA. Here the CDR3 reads CASSPGGTDTQYF. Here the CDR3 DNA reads TGTGCCAGCAGCCCCGGGGGAACAGATACGCAGTATTTT.

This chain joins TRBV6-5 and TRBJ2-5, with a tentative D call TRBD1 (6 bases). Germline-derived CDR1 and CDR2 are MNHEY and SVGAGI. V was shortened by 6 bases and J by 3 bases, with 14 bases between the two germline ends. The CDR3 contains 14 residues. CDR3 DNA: TGTGCCAGCAGCCCCAGGACAGTAGAAGAGACCCAGTACTTC. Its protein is CASSPRTVEETQYF.

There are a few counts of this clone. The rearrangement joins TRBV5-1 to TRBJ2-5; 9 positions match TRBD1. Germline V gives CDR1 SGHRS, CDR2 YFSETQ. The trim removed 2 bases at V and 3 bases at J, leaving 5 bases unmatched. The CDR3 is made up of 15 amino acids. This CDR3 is CASSFSGTGKETQYF. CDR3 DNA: TGCGCCAGCAGCTTCTCCGGGACAGGGAAAGAGACCCAGTACTTC.

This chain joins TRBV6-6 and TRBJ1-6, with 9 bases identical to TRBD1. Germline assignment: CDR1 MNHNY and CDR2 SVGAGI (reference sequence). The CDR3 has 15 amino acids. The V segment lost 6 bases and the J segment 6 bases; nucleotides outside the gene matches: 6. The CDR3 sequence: CASSPWDRANSPLHF. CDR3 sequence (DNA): TGTGCCAGCAGCCCCTGGGACAGGGCTAATTCACCCCTCCACTTT.

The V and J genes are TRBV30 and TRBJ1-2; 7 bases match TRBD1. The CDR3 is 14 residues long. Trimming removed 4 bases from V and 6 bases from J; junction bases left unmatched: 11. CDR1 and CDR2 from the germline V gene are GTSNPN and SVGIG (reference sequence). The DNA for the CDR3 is TGTGCCTGGAATTCCCCGGGACAGAGAAATGGCTACACCTTC. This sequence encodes CAWNSPGQRNGYTF.

In DNA form, the CDR3 reads TGTGCCAGTAGTGGGGACAGGGAGGACTATGGCTACACCTTC. Its protein product is CASSGDREDYGYTF. The chain uses TRBV19 and TRBJ1-2; the match to TRBD1 covers 9 bases. V lost 5 bases and J lost 3; bases outside the gene matches: 4. Germline-derived CDR1 and CDR2 are LNHDA and SQIVND (reference sequence). The CDR3 covers 14 residues.

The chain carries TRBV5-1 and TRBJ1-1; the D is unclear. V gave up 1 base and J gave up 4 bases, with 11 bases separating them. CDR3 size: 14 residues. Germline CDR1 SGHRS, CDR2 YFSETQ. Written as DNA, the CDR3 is TGCGCCAGCAGCTTGCACAGCTTAGGCACTGAAGCTTTCTTT. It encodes CASSLHSLGTEAFF.

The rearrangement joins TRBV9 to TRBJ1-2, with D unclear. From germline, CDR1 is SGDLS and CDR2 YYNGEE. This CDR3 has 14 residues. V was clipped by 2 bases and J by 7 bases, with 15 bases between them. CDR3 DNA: TGTGCCAGCAGCGTGATTCCACCCGGAGGTGGCTACACCTTC. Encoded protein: CASSVIPPGGGYTF.

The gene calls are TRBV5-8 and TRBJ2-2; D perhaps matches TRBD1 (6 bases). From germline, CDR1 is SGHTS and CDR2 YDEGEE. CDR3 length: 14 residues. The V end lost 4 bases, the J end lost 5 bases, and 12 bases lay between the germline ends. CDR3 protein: CASSNRVGTGELFF. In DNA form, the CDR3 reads TGTGCCAGCAGCAACAGGGTGGGGACCGGGGAGCTGTTTTTT.

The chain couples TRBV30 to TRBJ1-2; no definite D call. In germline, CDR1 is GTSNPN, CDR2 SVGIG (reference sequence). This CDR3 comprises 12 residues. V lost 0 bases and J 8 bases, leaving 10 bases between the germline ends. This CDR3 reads CAWSVRIGGYTF. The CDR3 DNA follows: TGTGCCTGGAGTGTACGAATCGGGGGCTACACCTTC.

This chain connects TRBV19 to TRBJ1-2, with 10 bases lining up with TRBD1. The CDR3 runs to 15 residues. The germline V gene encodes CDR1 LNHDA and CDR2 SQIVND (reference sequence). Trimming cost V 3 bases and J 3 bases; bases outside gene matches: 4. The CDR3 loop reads CASSIDRGRDYGYTF. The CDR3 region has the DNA TGTGCCAGTAGTATTGACAGGGGGCGCGACTATGGCTACACCTTC.